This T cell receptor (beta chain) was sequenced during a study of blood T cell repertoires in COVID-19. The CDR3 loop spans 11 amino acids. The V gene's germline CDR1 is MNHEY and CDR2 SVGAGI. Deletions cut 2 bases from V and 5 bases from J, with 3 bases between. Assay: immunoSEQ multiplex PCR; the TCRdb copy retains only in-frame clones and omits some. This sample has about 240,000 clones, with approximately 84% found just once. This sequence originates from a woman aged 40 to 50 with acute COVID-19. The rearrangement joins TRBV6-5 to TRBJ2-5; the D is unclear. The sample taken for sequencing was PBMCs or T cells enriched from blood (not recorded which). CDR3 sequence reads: CASSYSETQYF. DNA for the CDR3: TGTGCCAGCAGTTACAGCGAGACCCAGTACTTC.